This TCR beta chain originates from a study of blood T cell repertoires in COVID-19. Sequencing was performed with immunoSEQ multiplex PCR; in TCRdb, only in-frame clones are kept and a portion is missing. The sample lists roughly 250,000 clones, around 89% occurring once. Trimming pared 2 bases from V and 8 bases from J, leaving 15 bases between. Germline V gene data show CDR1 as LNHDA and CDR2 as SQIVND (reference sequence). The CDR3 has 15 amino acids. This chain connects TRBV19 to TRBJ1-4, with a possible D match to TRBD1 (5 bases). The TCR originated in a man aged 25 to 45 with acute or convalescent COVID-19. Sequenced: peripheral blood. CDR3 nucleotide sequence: TGTGCCAGTAGTATATTGGGCAGGGCGGAAGAAAAACTGTTTTTT. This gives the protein CASSILGRAEEKLFF. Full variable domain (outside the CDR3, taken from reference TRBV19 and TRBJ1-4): DGGITQSPKYLFRKEGQNVTLSCEQNLNHDAMYWYRQDPGQGLRLIYYSQIVNDFQKGDIAEGYSVSREKKESFPLTVTSAQKNPTAFYLCASSILGRAEEKLFFGSGTQLSVL.